This T cell receptor (beta chain) stems from a study of blood T cell repertoires in COVID-19. The ends were cut back, 3 bases at V and 1 base at J, with 12 bases in the middle. CDR3 size: 15 residues. The germline CDR1 and CDR2 sequences are KGHSH and LQKENI. Sequencing used immunoSEQ multiplex PCR; TCRdb keeps in-frame clones, though not all of them. The sample lists a few hundred thousand clones; 85% to 90% were seen once. The sequenced sample was peripheral blood. This rearrangement joins TRBV18 to TRBJ1-2, with a weak D call TRBD1 (6 bases). This clonotype was sampled from a man between 18 and 35 years old with COVID-19, enrolled during active disease. For the CDR3, the DNA is TGTGCCAGCTCACCGGCGACAGGAGTTAACTATGGCTACACCTTC. Its translation: CASSPATGVNYGYTF.